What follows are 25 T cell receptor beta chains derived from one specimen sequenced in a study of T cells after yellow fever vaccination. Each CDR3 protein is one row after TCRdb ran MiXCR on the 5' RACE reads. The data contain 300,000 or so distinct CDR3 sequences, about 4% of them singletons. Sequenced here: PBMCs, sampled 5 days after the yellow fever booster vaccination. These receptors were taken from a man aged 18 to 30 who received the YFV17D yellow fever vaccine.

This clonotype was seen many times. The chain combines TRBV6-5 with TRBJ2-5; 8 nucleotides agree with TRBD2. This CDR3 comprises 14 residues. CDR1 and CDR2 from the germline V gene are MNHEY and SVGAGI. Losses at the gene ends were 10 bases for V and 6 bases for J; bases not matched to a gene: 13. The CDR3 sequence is CATLAGTLEKTQYF. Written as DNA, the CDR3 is TGTGCCACCTTAGCGGGGACGCTGGAGAAGACCCAGTACTTC.

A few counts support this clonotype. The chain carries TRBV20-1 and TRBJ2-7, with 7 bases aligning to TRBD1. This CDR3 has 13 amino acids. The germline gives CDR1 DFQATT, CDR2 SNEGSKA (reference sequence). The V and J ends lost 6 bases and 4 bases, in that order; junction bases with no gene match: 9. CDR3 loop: CSAHGTATYEQYV. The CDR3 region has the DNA TGCAGTGCCCACGGGACAGCTACATACGAGCAGTACGTC.

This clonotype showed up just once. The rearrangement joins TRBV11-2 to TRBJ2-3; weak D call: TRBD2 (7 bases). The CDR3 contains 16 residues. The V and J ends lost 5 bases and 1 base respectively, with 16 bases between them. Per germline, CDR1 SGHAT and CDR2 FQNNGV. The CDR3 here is CASSRGASARTDTQYF. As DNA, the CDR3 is TGTGCCAGCAGCCGGGGGGCTAGCGCACGCACAGATACGCAGTATTTT.

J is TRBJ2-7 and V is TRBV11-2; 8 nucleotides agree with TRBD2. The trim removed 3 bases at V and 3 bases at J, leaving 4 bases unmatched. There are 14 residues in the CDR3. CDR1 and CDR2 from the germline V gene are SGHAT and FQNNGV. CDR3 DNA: TGTGCCAGCAGCTTCGGGGGGGCCATCTACGAGCAGTACGTC. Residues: CASSFGGAIYEQYV.

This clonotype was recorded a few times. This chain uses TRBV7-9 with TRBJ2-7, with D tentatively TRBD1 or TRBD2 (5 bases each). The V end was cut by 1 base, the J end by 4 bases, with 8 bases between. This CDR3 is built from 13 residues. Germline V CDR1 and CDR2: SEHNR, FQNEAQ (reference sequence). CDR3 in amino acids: CASSLEGPYEQYF. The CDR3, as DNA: TGTGCCAGCAGCTTAGAGGGACCATACGAGCAGTACTTC.

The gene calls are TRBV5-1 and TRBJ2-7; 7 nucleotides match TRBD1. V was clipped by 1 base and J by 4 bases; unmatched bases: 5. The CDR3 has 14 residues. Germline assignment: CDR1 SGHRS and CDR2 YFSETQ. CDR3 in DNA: TGCGCCAGCAGCTTGACAGGGGCGAAGTACGAGCAGTACTTC. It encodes CASSLTGAKYEQYF.

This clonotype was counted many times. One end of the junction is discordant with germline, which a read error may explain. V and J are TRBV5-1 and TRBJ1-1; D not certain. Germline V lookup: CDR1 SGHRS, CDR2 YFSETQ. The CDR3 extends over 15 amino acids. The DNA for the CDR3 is TGCGCCAGCAGCTTCCCCCGGGGAGAGAACGCTGAAGCTTTCTTT. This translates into CASSFPRGENAEAFF.

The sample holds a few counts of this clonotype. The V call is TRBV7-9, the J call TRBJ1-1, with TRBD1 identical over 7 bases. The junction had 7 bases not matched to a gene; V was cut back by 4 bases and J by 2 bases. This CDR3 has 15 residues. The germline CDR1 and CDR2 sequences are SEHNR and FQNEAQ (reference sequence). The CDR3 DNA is TGTGCCAGCAGCTATGGGGGACAGATAAACACTGAAGCTTTCTTT. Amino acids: CASSYGGQINTEAFF.

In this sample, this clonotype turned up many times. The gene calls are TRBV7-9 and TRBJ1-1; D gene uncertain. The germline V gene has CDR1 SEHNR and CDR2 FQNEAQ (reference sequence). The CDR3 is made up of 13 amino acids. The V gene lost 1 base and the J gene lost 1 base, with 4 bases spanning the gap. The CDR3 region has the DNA TGTGCCAGCAGCTTAGTGGCGAACACTGAAGCTTTCTTT. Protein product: CASSLVANTEAFF.

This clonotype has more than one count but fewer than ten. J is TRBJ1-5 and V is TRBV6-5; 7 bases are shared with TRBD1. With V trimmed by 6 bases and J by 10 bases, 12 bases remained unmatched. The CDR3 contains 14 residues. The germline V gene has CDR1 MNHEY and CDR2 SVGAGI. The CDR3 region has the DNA TGTGCCAGCAGAAGCCGACAGGGCCTACGACCCCAGCATTTT. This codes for CASRSRQGLRPQHF.

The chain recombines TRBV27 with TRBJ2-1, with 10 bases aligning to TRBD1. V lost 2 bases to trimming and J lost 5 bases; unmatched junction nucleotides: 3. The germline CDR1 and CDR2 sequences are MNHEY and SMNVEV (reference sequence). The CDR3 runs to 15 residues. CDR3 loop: CASSLGTGVHNEQFF. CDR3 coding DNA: TGTGCCAGCAGTTTAGGGACAGGGGTTCACAATGAGCAGTTCTTC.

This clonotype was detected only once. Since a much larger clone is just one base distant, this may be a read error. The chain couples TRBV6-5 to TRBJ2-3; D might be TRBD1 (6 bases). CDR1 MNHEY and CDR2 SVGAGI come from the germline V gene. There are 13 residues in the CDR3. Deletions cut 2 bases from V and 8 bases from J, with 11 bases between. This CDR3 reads CASSYGGPGTQYF. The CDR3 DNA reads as TGTGCCAGCAGTTACGGGGGCCCAGGTACGCAGTATTTT.

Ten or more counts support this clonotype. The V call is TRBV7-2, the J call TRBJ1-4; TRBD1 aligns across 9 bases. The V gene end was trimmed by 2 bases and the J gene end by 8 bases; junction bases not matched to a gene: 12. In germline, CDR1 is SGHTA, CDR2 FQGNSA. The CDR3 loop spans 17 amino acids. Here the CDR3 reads CASSLQQGAPPREKLFF. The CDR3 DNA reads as TGTGCCAGCAGCTTACAACAGGGGGCCCCACCCCGGGAAAAACTGTTTTTT.

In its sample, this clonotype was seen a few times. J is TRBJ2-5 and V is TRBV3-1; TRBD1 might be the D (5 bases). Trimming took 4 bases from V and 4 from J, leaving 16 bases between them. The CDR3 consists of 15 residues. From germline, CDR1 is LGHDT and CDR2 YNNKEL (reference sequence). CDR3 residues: CASSRPPQGGETQYF. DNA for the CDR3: TGTGCCAGCAGCCGACCCCCGCAGGGTGGAGAGACCCAGTACTTC.

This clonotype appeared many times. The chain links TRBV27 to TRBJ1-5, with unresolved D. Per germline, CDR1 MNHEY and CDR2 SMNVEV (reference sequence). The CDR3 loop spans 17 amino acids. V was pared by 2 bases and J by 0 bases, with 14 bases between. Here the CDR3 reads CASSLRGRTNSNQPQHF. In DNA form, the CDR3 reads TGTGCCAGCAGTTTACGAGGACGGACTAATAGCAATCAGCCCCAGCATTTT.

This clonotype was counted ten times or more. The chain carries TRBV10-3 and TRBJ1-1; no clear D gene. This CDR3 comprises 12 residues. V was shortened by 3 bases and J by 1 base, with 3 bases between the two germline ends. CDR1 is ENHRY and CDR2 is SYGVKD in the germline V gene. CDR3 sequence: CAISDGNTEAFF. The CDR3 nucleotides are TGTGCCATCAGTGACGGGAACACTGAAGCTTTCTTT.

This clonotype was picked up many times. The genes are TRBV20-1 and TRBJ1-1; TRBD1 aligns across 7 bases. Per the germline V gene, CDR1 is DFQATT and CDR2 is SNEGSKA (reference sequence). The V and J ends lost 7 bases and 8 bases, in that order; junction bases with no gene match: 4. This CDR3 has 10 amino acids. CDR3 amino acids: CSGGTEEAFF. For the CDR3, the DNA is TGCAGTGGGGGGACAGAAGAAGCTTTCTTT.

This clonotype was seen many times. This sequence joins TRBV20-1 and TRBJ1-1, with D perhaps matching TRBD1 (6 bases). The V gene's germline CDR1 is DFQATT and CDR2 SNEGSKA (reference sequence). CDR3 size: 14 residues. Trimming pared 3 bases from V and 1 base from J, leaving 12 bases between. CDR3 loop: CSASHRESNTEAFF. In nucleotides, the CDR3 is TGCAGTGCTAGTCACAGGGAATCGAACACTGAAGCTTTCTTT.

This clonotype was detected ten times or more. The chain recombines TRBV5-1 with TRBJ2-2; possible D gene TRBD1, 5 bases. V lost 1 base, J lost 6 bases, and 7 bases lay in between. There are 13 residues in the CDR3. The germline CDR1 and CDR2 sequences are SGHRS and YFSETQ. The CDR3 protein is CASSLTGPGELFF. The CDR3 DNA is TGCGCCAGCAGCTTGACAGGACCCGGGGAGCTGTTTTTT.

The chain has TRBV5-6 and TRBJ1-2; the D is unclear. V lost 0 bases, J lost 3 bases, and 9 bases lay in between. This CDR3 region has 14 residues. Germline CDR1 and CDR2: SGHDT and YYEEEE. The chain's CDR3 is CASSLVQPDYGYTF. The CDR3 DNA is TGTGCCAGCAGCTTGGTCCAGCCAGACTATGGCTACACCTTC.

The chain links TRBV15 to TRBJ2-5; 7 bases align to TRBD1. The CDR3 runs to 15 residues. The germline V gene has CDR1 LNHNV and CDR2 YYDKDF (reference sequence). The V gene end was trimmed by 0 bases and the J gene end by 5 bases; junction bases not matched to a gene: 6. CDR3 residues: CATSRERDRRETQYF. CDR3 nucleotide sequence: TGTGCCACCAGCAGAGAAAGGGACAGAAGGGAGACCCAGTACTTC.

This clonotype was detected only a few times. DNA for the CDR3: TGTGCCAGCAGCCTGGGACAGGGAATGGATCAGCCCCAGCATTTT. It yields the protein CASSLGQGMDQPQHF. This chain links TRBV3-1 with TRBJ1-5, with 9 nucleotides matching TRBD1. The length of the CDR3 is 15 residues. V gave up 4 bases and J gave up 5 bases; unmatched junction bases: 6. Germline-derived CDR1 and CDR2 are LGHDT and YNNKEL (reference sequence).

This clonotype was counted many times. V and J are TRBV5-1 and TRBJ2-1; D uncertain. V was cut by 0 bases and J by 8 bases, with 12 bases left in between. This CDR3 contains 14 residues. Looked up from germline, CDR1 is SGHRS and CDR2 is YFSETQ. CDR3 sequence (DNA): TGCGCCAGCAGCTTGGACCCCCCTGCCTATGAGCAGTTCTTC. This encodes CASSLDPPAYEQFF.

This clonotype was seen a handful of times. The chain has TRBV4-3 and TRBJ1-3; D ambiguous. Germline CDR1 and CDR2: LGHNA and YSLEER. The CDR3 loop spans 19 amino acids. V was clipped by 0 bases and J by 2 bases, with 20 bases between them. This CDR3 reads CASSQDSGWGTGAGNTIYF. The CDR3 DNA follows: TGCGCCAGCAGCCAAGATTCCGGGTGGGGAACTGGGGCTGGAAACACCATATATTTT.

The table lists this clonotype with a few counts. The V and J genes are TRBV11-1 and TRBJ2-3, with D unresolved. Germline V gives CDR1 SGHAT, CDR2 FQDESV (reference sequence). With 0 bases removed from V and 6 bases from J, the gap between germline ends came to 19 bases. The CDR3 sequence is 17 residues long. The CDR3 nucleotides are TGTGCCAGCAGCTTAGCGGTCTCCCTGACTCCCAGGGATACGCAGTATTTT. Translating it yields CASSLAVSLTPRDTQYF.